The sample holds many counts of the clone carrying this T cell receptor (beta chain). Its antigen is not known. This CDR3 is 13 amino acids long. Germline assignment: CDR1 SGHTA and CDR2 FQGTGA. V was pared by 0 bases and J by 3 bases, with 2 bases between. Individual cDNA molecules received unique molecular identifiers. TCRdb re-called the 5' RACE reads with MiXCR, one entry per CDR3 protein. The sample consists of tens of thousands of distinct CDR3 sequences, approximately 5.1% of them appearing once. This record belongs to a study of early T cells in non-severe SARS-CoV-2 infection. Study-level information: Sequenced bulk RNA came from whole blood that was unsorted, and chains were unpaired.

Study-level points and caveats: Matching results from VDJdb favored anti-spike CD8 responses, leaving private and CD4 specificities undetected.

This sequence originates from an adult who was a healthcare worker with PCR-confirmed SARS-CoV-2 infection or an uninfected control (not recorded which). The sequenced sample was whole blood. The J gene is TRBJ2-2, the V gene TRBV7-3; no definite D call. The CDR3 coding sequence is TGTGCCAGCAGCTTAACCGACACCGGGGAGCTGTTTTTT. This translates into CASSLTDTGELFF.